A selection of T cell receptor beta chains follows, all from one sample in a study of blood T cells in healthy people across ages. Each CDR3 protein is one row after TCRdb ran MiXCR on the 5' RACE reads. The table lists about 970,000 distinct CDR3 sequences, about 53% of them singletons. The sample taken for sequencing was blood. The receptor set was obtained from a woman in her sixties in good health. Each CDR3 is given without its conserved first and last residue.

J gene: TRBJ2-5
V gene: TRBV4-1
CDR3 protein: ASSQVSRGLSRQETQY

J gene: TRBJ1-4
V gene: TRBV2
CDR3 protein: ASSVTGGDEKLF

J gene: TRBJ1-2
V gene: TRBV2
CDR3 protein: ASKVLANYGYT

J gene: TRBJ2-1
V gene: TRBV6-2/TRBV6-3
CDR3 protein: ASRPSGRGSYNEQF

J gene: TRBJ1-2
V gene: TRBV12-3/TRBV12-4
CDR3 protein: ASSRLQGGGYT

J gene: TRBJ2-3
V gene: TRBV15
CDR3 protein: ATSRDPTGTDTQY

J gene: TRBJ2-7
V gene: TRBV4-2
CDR3 protein: ASSPRLASYEQY

J gene: TRBJ2-5
V gene: TRBV5-1
CDR3 protein: ASGSTLTGTGETQY

J gene: TRBJ2-4
V gene: TRBV7-3
CDR3 protein: ASSLNRLRTPAKNIQY

J gene: TRBJ2-7
V gene: TRBV18
CDR3 protein: ASSPVQGFYEQY

J gene: TRBJ2-3
V gene: TRBV5-6
CDR3 protein: ASSSRVGQGASDTQY

J gene: TRBJ1-2
V gene: TRBV6-2/TRBV6-3
CDR3 protein: ASIHGSPLGGYT

J gene: TRBJ2-1
V gene: TRBV18
CDR3 protein: ASSPTGTGGNEQF

J gene: TRBJ2-5
V gene: TRBV24-1
CDR3 protein: ATSDSRTAGETQY

J gene: TRBJ2-3
V gene: TRBV5-1
CDR3 protein: ASGSASFGTDTQY

J gene: TRBJ1-1
V gene: TRBV5-1
CDR3 protein: ASREAADGGGEAF

J gene: TRBJ2-7
V gene: TRBV3-1
CDR3 protein: ASSRTSGKYEQY

J gene: TRBJ2-1
V gene: TRBV20-1
CDR3 protein: SARSLVLAGSNEQF

J gene: TRBJ1-5
V gene: TRBV20-1
CDR3 protein: SAREGAHSAQPQH

J gene: TRBJ2-1
V gene: TRBV27
CDR3 protein: ASRPLSGYNEQF

J gene: TRBJ2-5
V gene: TRBV29-1
CDR3 protein: SVLGQGLTEQY

J gene: TRBJ2-3
V gene: TRBV7-2
CDR3 protein: ASSPLQQGITLY

J gene: TRBJ2-3
V gene: TRBV7-3
CDR3 protein: ASSLTGQIVTDTQY

J gene: TRBJ1-2
V gene: TRBV7-9
CDR3 protein: ASSSPRGNGYT

J gene: TRBJ2-7
V gene: TRBV10-3
CDR3 protein: AISELTSGYSSYEQY

J gene: TRBJ2-7
V gene: TRBV7-2
CDR3 protein: ASSLSPVVLYEQY

J gene: TRBJ2-7
V gene: TRBV18
CDR3 protein: ASSPTSGGITYEQY

J gene: TRBJ1-1
V gene: TRBV25-1
CDR3 protein: ASRGQGFTEAF

J gene: TRBJ2-3
V gene: TRBV12-3/TRBV12-4
CDR3 protein: ASSYSGTQDTQY

J gene: TRBJ1-1
V gene: TRBV12-3/TRBV12-4
CDR3 protein: AGSLAQGLITEAF

J gene: TRBJ2-3
V gene: TRBV11-2
CDR3 protein: ASKKGGFRSTDTQY

J gene: TRBJ2-7
V gene: TRBV20-1
CDR3 protein: SAPGSSRYEQY

J gene: TRBJ1-3
V gene: TRBV20-1
CDR3 protein: SALQGLGNTIY

J gene: TRBJ2-1
V gene: TRBV20-1
CDR3 protein: SATPSGPYNEQF

J gene: TRBJ2-3
V gene: TRBV5-1
CDR3 protein: ASSVGPSTDTQY

J gene: TRBJ2-7
V gene: TRBV20-1
CDR3 protein: SAERERYYEQY

J gene: TRBJ2-7
V gene: TRBV29-1
CDR3 protein: SVLNGQGYEQY

J gene: TRBJ2-3
V gene: TRBV7-2
CDR3 protein: ASSPQGLTTDTQY

J gene: TRBJ2-5
V gene: TRBV12-3/TRBV12-4
CDR3 protein: ASRFGLAGPTTGETQY

J gene: TRBJ2-1
V gene: TRBV2
CDR3 protein: ASSPPGTPF